Presented here are 23 T cell receptor beta chains from one specimen sequenced in a study of blood T cell repertoires in COVID-19. TCRdb's table, derived via immunoSEQ multiplex PCR, lists solely in-frame clones and lacks some. The table has hundreds of thousands of clones, roughly nine tenths seen once. Sample: PBMCs or T cells enriched from blood (not recorded which). The receptors here all came from a man aged 25-45 years who had recovered from COVID-19.

CDR3 bases: TGTGCCAGAGCCGGGACAGGGGCCTCCGAGCAGTACTTC. This translates into CARAGTGASEQYF. This chain links TRBV19 with TRBJ2-7, with TRBD1 matching 10 bases. In germline, CDR1 is LNHDA, CDR2 SQIVND (reference sequence). This CDR3 is 13 amino acids long. J lost 6 bases, V lost 9 bases, and 8 bases had no gene match. Supplemented by reference TRBV19 and TRBJ2-7, the full variable domain reads DGGITQSPKYLFRKEGQNVTLSCEQNLNHDAMYWYRQDPGQGLRLIYYSQIVNDFQKGDIAEGYSVSREKKESFPLTVTSAQKNPTAFYLCARAGTGASEQYFGPGTRLTVT.

In this sample, this clone turned up once. The chain couples TRBV9 to TRBJ2-7; TRBD2 aligns across 12 bases. With 4 bases clipped from V and 3 bases from J, the junction kept 2 bases outside the gene matches. The CDR3 is 14 residues long. Germline CDR1 and CDR2: SGDLS and YYNGEE. The DNA of the CDR3 is TGTGCCAGCAGCTCTAGCGGGAGGGTCTACGAGCAGTACTTC. Its translation: CASSSSGRVYEQYF.

This chain joins TRBV10-2 and TRBJ2-7, with 9 nucleotides matching TRBD1. This CDR3 is built from 15 residues. The V and J ends lost 6 bases and 6 bases, in that order; junction bases with no gene match: 12. Germline CDR1 reads WSHSY; CDR2 reads SAAADI. In nucleotides, the CDR3 is TGCGCCAGCAGGCCGACCGGGACAGGGTTCCGCGAGCAGTACTTC. This sequence encodes CASRPTGTGFREQYF.

The chain couples TRBV9 to TRBJ2-1; the match to TRBD2 covers 9 bases. Unmatched junction bases numbered 9, after V lost 1 base and J lost 4 bases. The CDR3 sequence is 17 residues long. Germline-derived CDR1 and CDR2 are SGDLS and YYNGEE. The CDR3 nucleotides read TGTGCCAGCAGCGTACATGCTAGCGGGAATAGTTACAATGAGCAGTTCTTC. Translation: CASSVHASGNSYNEQFF.

V gene TRBV5-1 combines with J gene TRBJ1-1; TRBD1 is a possible D gene (6 bases). Trimming took 2 bases from V and 9 from J, leaving 17 bases between them. Germline values: CDR1 SGHRS, CDR2 YFSETQ. This CDR3 has 14 amino acids. Here the CDR3 DNA reads TGCGCCAGCAGCTTAGGGTGGGACACTGGAAAAGCTTTCTTT. Translated, it gives CASSLGWDTGKAFF.

The chain has TRBV4-1 and TRBJ1-2; D might be TRBD1 (6 bases). The CDR3 has 15 amino acids. With 5 bases removed from V and 4 bases from J, the gap between germline ends came to 17 bases. Per the germline V gene, CDR1 is MGHRA and CDR2 is YSYEKL. DNA of the CDR3: TGCGCCAGCAGCGGCCGGACAGCGGGGACCTATGGCTACACCTTC. It encodes CASSGRTAGTYGYTF.

The chain couples TRBV28 to TRBJ1-6; D is uncertain. The CDR3 extends over 10 amino acids. The V gene's germline CDR1 is MDHEN and CDR2 SYDVKM. V was pared by 4 bases and J by 14 bases, with 6 bases between. CDR3 sequence: CASSSSTLHF. Here the CDR3 DNA reads TGTGCCAGCAGTTCTAGCACCCTCCACTTT.

The V call is TRBV11-3, the J call TRBJ2-7; 14 bases are shared with TRBD2. CDR3 length equals 15 residues. CDR1 SGHNT and CDR2 YENEEA come from the germline V gene. Trimming cost V 5 bases and J 5 bases; bases outside gene matches: 5. CDR3 DNA sequence: TGTGCCAGCAGCCTCGGGACTAGCGGGAGCGACGAGCAGTACTTC. The encoded protein is CASSLGTSGSDEQYF.

V and J are TRBV2 and TRBJ1-5; D is uncertain. The germline CDR1 and CDR2 sequences are SNHLY and FYNNEI. The ends were cut back, 4 bases at V and 11 bases at J, with 15 bases in the middle. The CDR3 runs to 13 residues. Written as DNA, the CDR3 is TGTGCCAGCAGTGGGCAGCTAGGATCAGCCCAGCATTTT. It is translated as CASSGQLGSAQHF.

The V and J genes are TRBV7-2 and TRBJ2-5, with a possible D match to TRBD2 (5 bases). V lost 1 base and J lost 4, with 13 bases in between. The germline gives CDR1 SGHTA, CDR2 FQGNSA. CDR3 length equals 15 residues. The CDR3 DNA sequence: TGTGCCAGCAGCTTAGGGCCGGGGATGGGAGAGACCCAGTACTTC. Protein: CASSLGPGMGETQYF.

This sequence joins TRBV7-9 and TRBJ2-5, with 14 positions matching TRBD2. The ends lost 1 base at V and 5 bases at J; junction bases unmatched: 12. CDR1 is SEHNR, CDR2 FQNEAQ, per germline (reference sequence). The CDR3 sequence is 19 residues long. The CDR3 nucleotides read TGTGCCAGCAGCTTAGGCCCGGGACTAGCGGGAGTCTTTCGCGAGACCCAGTACTTC. Its protein is CASSLGPGLAGVFRETQYF.

This chain links TRBV4-1 with TRBJ1-1, with 9 bases lining up with TRBD1. This CDR3 has 16 amino acids. V lost 0 bases to trimming and J lost 1 base; unmatched junction nucleotides: 3. Germline CDR1 MGHRA, CDR2 YSYEKL. The CDR3, as DNA: TGCGCCAGCAGCCAAGACGGACAGGGGCCGAACACTGAAGCTTTCTTT. This gives the protein CASSQDGQGPNTEAFF.

This chain links TRBV29-1 with TRBJ2-5; D not resolved. Trimming stripped 7 bases from V and 4 bases from J, with 16 bases between. This CDR3 spans 13 amino acids. In germline, CDR1 is SQVTM, CDR2 ANQGSEA. The CDR3 coding sequence is TGCAGCGCCAACAACCAACCGGGAGAGACCCAGTACTTC. It is translated as CSANNQPGETQYF.

J is TRBJ1-5 and V is TRBV10-3; D gene ambiguous. CDR3 length equals 16 residues. CDR1 is ENHRY and CDR2 is SYGVKD in the germline V gene. Trimming removed 0 bases from V and 2 bases from J, with 11 bases in between. This CDR3 reads CAISESPIQGNQPQHF. DNA of the CDR3: TGTGCCATCAGTGAGTCTCCCATTCAGGGCAATCAGCCCCAGCATTTT.

The chain has TRBV5-1 and TRBJ1-2; 8 positions agree with TRBD1. Germline CDR1 reads SGHRS; CDR2 reads YFSETQ. CDR3 length: 15 residues. After removal of 3 bases from V and 2 bases from J, the junction contained 6 bases not matched to a gene. The chain's CDR3 is CASSSGQGENYGYTF. The CDR3 DNA reads as TGCGCCAGCAGCTCTGGACAGGGCGAAAACTATGGCTACACCTTC.

This clone was seen only once. V is TRBV30 and J is TRBJ1-5; no clear D gene. The CDR3 extends over 14 amino acids. V shed 0 bases and J shed 2 bases, with 8 bases lying between them. The germline V gene encodes CDR1 GTSNPN and CDR2 SVGIG (reference sequence). The CDR3 coding sequence is TGTGCCTGGAGTGTTAACGGAGGCAATCAGCCCCAGCATTTT. Translating it yields CAWSVNGGNQPQHF.

V is TRBV6-5 and J is TRBJ1-1; a possible D gene is TRBD1 (5 bases). The CDR3 contains 11 residues. Germline V CDR1 and CDR2: MNHEY, SVGAGI. Trimming left V 6 bases short and J 6 bases short, with 8 bases between. CDR3 in amino acids: CASSDSSEAFF. CDR3 nucleotides: TGTGCCAGCAGCGACAGCTCTGAAGCTTTCTTT.

V and J are TRBV5-4 and TRBJ1-2; possible D gene TRBD1, 5 bases. Germline V gene data show CDR1 as SGHNT and CDR2 as YYREEE (reference sequence). The CDR3 consists of 15 residues. Deletions cut 3 bases from V and 1 base from J, with 13 bases between. CDR3 sequence (DNA): TGTGCCAGCAGCTACCGACAGATAGATAACTATGGCTACACCTTC. It codes for CASSYRQIDNYGYTF.

In its sample, this clone was seen once. The chain couples TRBV19 to TRBJ2-1, with a tentative D call TRBD2 (6 bases). The CDR3 runs 12 residues. The V gene lost 8 bases and the J gene lost 10 bases, with 15 bases spanning the gap. The germline CDR1 and CDR2 sequences are LNHDA and SQIVND (reference sequence). CDR3 in amino acids: CASLGGVGEQFF. CDR3 in DNA: TGTGCCAGTCTCGGGGGAGTAGGAGAGCAGTTCTTC.

The V call is TRBV5-5, the J call TRBJ2-7; TRBD1 might be the D (6 bases). The CDR3 is 14 amino acids. The germline V gene has CDR1 SGHKS and CDR2 YYEKEE (reference sequence). The ends were cut back, 0 bases at V and 6 bases at J, with 13 bases in the middle. CDR3 sequence (DNA): TGTGCCAGCAGCTTGGAGACTCAGGGGCCCGAGCAGTACTTC. It encodes CASSLETQGPEQYF.

The chain employs TRBV7-7 and TRBJ2-1; D might be TRBD1 (5 bases). CDR3 length: 15 amino acids. V lost 5 bases to trimming and J lost 6 bases, with 17 bases between them. Germline V gene sequence: CDR1 SSHAT, CDR2 FNYEAQ (reference sequence). CDR3 DNA: TGTGCCAGCAGCCCAGGACACGGACCCTTCAATGAGCAGTTCTTC. Translated, it gives CASSPGHGPFNEQFF.

The CDR3 loop reads CATSDFVGGELLFF. CDR3 coding DNA: TGTGCCACCAGTGATTTTGTGGGAGGGGAGCTACTCTTTTTT. The chain recombines TRBV24-1 with TRBJ2-2; TRBD2 matches 7 bases. The CDR3 consists of 14 residues. With V trimmed by 1 base and J by 17 bases, 12 bases remained unmatched. Germline values: CDR1 KGHDR, CDR2 SFDVKD.

The chain is built from TRBV12-3 or TRBV12-4 and TRBJ1-1, with D possibly matching TRBD1 (6 bases). V lost 7 bases and J lost 10, with 19 bases in between. The CDR3 length is 13 residues. CDR3 sequence: CASTLPGGGGAFF. The CDR3 DNA follows: TGTGCCAGCACCCTACCGGGAGGGGGAGGAGCTTTCTTT.